The present entry profiles one T cell receptor beta chain with its context. Its binding antigen is unknown. The record has no base qualities; no much larger clone is one base away. Collaborating institutions collected whole blood in K2EDTA tubes following their own protocols. For TCRbeta analysis, collaborators shipped samples in one of three forms: frozen whole blood, isolated PBMCs, or DNA extracted from either of those sample types. This specimen belongs to a study of blood T cell repertoires in COVID-19 (dated by TCRdb to 2019 to 2021). For the study in its entirety: Collaborator samples came from the United States, Italy and Spain and covered acute and convalescent phases of COVID-19. Where available, HLA class I and class II types were taken from metadata supplied by the sample provider and were not determined by assay-based typing. The material from the prospective study consisted of cDNA or gDNA derived from T cells, B-cell-depleted T cells, or PBMCs. Subjects who had been exposed to COVID-19, were actively infected with it, or had recovered from it provided the deeply sampled blood TCRbeta repertoires that made up the dataset. The repertoires were made available in a free public database intended to serve as a resource for research on the immune response to SARS-CoV-2. Nearly every sample came with metadata listing a de-identified subject ID, COVID-19 status, age in years and sex. The samples were drawn from two sources: the first 160 participants of the ongoing ImmuneRACE study, and about 1,300 subjects contributed by 6 global collaborators.

Results and caveats for the whole study, not just this receptor: Clinical and demographic metadata were provided uncurated, with the amount varying by source and participant.

TCRbeta CDR3 regions were amplified from genomic DNA by means of the immunoSEQ Assay, a bias-controlled multiplex PCR. Concerning the study's data processing: Within the assay, amplification of reference gene primers was used to estimate how many nucleated cells each sample contained. To quantify the absolute abundance of each unique TCRbeta CDR3 rearrangement, sequence reads were collapsed and filtered. For each sample, productive Simpson clonality was calculated as the square root of Simpson's diversity index across productive rearrangements. The table comes from immuneACCESS by way of TCRdb, which keeps in-frame sequences with V and J called. Part of the clones is missing from these tables; in studies checked, under half for an unresolved V gene and the rest for unknown reasons. The V and J calls and clone size are taken from that table; D and trimming were inferred from the DNA. In all, the sample holds some 78,000 clones, and 84% of those were seen once. The ten largest clones add up to 3.5% of the sample.

From cysteine to phenylalanine, the CDR3 is 14 amino acids long. The kept DNA is CDR3 alone, 42 bases in frame from the first base. Trimming removed 5 bases from V and 4 bases from J, leaving 14 bases between the germline ends. CDR1 WSHSY and CDR2 SAAADI were looked up in the germline V gene. The V gene is TRBV10-2 and the J gene is TRBJ1-1; a tentative D match to TRBD1 spans 5 bases. The receptor comes from a middle-aged man with acute or convalescent COVID-19. Source material: peripheral blood. The encoded CDR3 is CASSLAGGSTEAFF. The DNA sequence follows: TGCGCCAGCAGTCTAGCGGGGGGTTCCACTGAAGCTTTCTTT.